This T cell receptor beta chain was sequenced in a study of response to subunit inactivated influenza vaccine. TCRdb re-analysed the RT-PCR reads in MiXCR, keeping a single row per CDR3 protein. The data hold 280,000 or so distinct CDR3 sequences, with about a fifth observed a single time. Study-wide results and caveats: There was a suggestion from the authors that each seasonal influenza vaccination recruits few new T cells.

V was pared by 10 bases and J by 2 bases, with 6 bases of the junction left unmatched. This CDR3 contains 14 residues. Per germline, CDR1 ENHRY and CDR2 SYGVKD. On this clonotype: Its target is not known.

The material was PBMCs from blood, obtained about 20 months after vaccination. The chain employs TRBV10-3 and TRBJ2-3; 10 bases match TRBD2. This receptor was obtained from a man in his fifties or sixties who received an inactivated influenza vaccine. This chain's CDR3 is CATGTSEVTDTQYF. CDR3 bases: TGTGCCACTGGGACTAGCGAAGTCACAGATACGCAGTATTTT.